Listed here are 17 T cell receptor beta chains from one sample, sequenced in a study of shared clonotypes between healthy human individuals. Repertoires were generated with immunoSEQ multiplex PCR, while TCRdb's copy carries only in-frame clones and drops some. The sample lists roughly 1,500,000 clones, 95% to 99% seen once, with roughly 0.45% in the top ten. Sequences were obtained from naive CD4+ T cells sorted from blood. Subset described: CD45RA+ positively selected. The receptors come from a young man in good health.

As regards this clone: The same CDR3 is also encoded by other DNA sequences in this sample. The genes are TRBV25-1 and TRBJ2-5; D gene ambiguous. Germline CDR1 is MGHDK and CDR2 is SYGVNS. Trimming removed 4 bases at V and 2 bases at J, with 2 bases between. This CDR3 contains 11 residues. The CDR3 nucleotides are TGTGCCAGCAGTGCGCAAGAGACCCAGTACTTC. As protein: CASSAQETQYF.

The V gene is TRBV28, the J gene TRBJ1-5; D possibly corresponds to TRBD1 (5 bases). V lost 6 bases and J 6 bases, leaving 15 bases between the germline ends. Germline V gene lookup returns CDR1 MDHEN and CDR2 SYDVKM. CDR3 size: 14 residues. The CDR3 loop reads CASSVGTRSQPQHF. In DNA form, the CDR3 reads TGTGCCAGCAGCGTCGGGACCAGGAGTCAGCCCCAGCATTTT.

V is TRBV5-1 and J is TRBJ2-1; TRBD2 matches at 7 bases. V shed 0 bases, J shed 5 bases, and the junction held 11 bases outside the gene matches. Germline V CDR1 and CDR2: SGHRS, YFSETQ. This CDR3 comprises 17 residues. CDR3 DNA sequence: TGCGCCAGCAGCTTGGATTTTGGGGGAGGGAGGAACAATGAGCAGTTCTTC. It encodes CASSLDFGGGRNNEQFF.

The rearrangement uses TRBV18 and TRBJ1-5; a weak D match, TRBD1 (6 bases). Trimming cost V 4 bases and J 5 bases, with 15 bases left between them. The CDR3 length is 15 residues. In germline, CDR1 is KGHSH, CDR2 LQKENI. As DNA, the CDR3 is TGTGCCAGCTCACGATACAGGGTGTCCGATCAGCCCCAGCATTTT. Translated: CASSRYRVSDQPQHF.

The chain combines TRBV5-1 with TRBJ1-1, with no clear D. Trimming cost V 7 bases and J 10 bases, with 23 bases left between them. There are 14 residues in the CDR3. CDR1 SGHRS and CDR2 YFSETQ come from the germline V gene. The CDR3, as DNA: TGCGCCAGCGGGGTGGAGGGCGGAAGGTTTGGAGCTTTCTTT. This translates into CASGVEGGRFGAFF.

CDR3 amino acids: CAITQGIHEQYF. CDR3 coding DNA: TGTGCCATCACCCAGGGTATCCACGAGCAGTACTTC. The V call is TRBV6-9, the J call TRBJ2-7, with D perhaps TRBD1 (5 bases). There are 12 residues in the CDR3. V gave up 10 bases and J gave up 5 bases, with 15 bases separating them. The germline gives CDR1 MNHGY, CDR2 SVAAGI.

The rearrangement joins TRBV25-1 to TRBJ2-1; maybe TRBD1 (5 bases). CDR3 length: 15 amino acids. CDR1 and CDR2 (germline): MGHDK, SYGVNS. V gave up 6 bases and J gave up 6 bases, with 18 bases separating them. The CDR3 region has the DNA TGTGCCAGCAGCCCTCTCGCACAGGATCTCAATGAGCAGTTCTTC. This translates into CASSPLAQDLNEQFF.

J is TRBJ2-3 and V is TRBV19; the D is unclear. From germline, CDR1 is LNHDA and CDR2 SQIVND (reference sequence). V gave up 4 bases and J gave up 2 bases, with 4 bases separating them. The CDR3 spans 12 residues. CDR3 bases: TGTGCCAGTAGTACCCCCACAGATACGCAGTATTTT. Translating gives CASSTPTDTQYF.

The chain is built from TRBV18 and TRBJ1-4; 7 bases line up with TRBD1. Germline lookup yields CDR1 KGHSH and CDR2 LQKENI. V lost 3 bases and J lost 8; bases outside the gene matches: 9. CDR3 length: 15 residues. CDR3 sequence (DNA): TGTGCCAGCTCACCCGGCCAGGGGGAATGGGAAAAACTGTTTTTT. Its translation: CASSPGQGEWEKLFF.

The CDR3 DNA is TGTGCCAGCAGCCGCGAGGGACGGCCGGAGCAGTACTTC. It specifies CASSREGRPEQYF. The rearrangement links TRBV5-4 to TRBJ2-7; D is tentatively TRBD1 or TRBD2 (5 bases each). The germline V gene has CDR1 SGHNT and CDR2 YYREEE (reference sequence). The CDR3 has 13 residues. With 4 bases removed from V and 7 bases from J, the gap between germline ends came to 15 bases.

The chain has TRBV18 and TRBJ2-2, with 11 bases that match TRBD2. The ends lost 3 bases at V and 0 bases at J; junction bases unmatched: 3. Germline lookup yields CDR1 KGHSH and CDR2 LQKENI. There are 17 residues in the CDR3. CDR3 sequence: CASSPMTSGTNTGELFF. Here the CDR3 DNA reads TGTGCCAGCTCACCTATGACTAGCGGGACGAACACCGGGGAGCTGTTTTTT.

The rearrangement joins TRBV18 to TRBJ2-3; 13 nucleotides match TRBD2. V lost 3 bases, J lost 5 bases, and 5 bases stayed unmatched. Per the germline V gene, CDR1 is KGHSH and CDR2 is LQKENI. This CDR3 contains 16 residues. CDR3 in amino acids: CASSPGTSGARDTQYF. For the CDR3, the DNA is TGTGCCAGCTCACCCGGGACTAGCGGGGCGAGAGATACGCAGTATTTT.

This clone was seen once. The genes are TRBV6-1 and TRBJ2-5; possibly TRBD2 for D (5 bases). This CDR3 comprises 14 residues. In germline, CDR1 is MNHNS, CDR2 SASEGT. The V end lost 2 bases, the J end lost 5 bases, and 12 bases lay between the germline ends. CDR3 bases: TGTGCCAGCAGTGAAACGGGATTCGGGGAGACCCAGTACTTC. Protein sequence: CASSETGFGETQYF.

This rearrangement joins TRBV30 to TRBJ1-5; 7 bases agree with TRBD1. This CDR3 spans 14 amino acids. CDR1 is GTSNPN, CDR2 SVGIG, per germline (reference sequence). The V segment lost 0 bases and the J segment 4 bases; nucleotides outside the gene matches: 3. Written as DNA, the CDR3 is TGTGCCTGGAGTGTATCACAGGGGAATCAGCCCCAGCATTTT. Protein: CAWSVSQGNQPQHF.

As to this clone: This CDR3 is also generated by other DNA sequences in the sample. The rearrangement joins TRBV25-1 to TRBJ2-5, with TRBD2 matching over 10 bases. V was clipped by 4 bases and J by 4 bases; unmatched bases: 3. Germline CDR1 is MGHDK and CDR2 is SYGVNS. This CDR3 has 14 residues. CDR3 nucleotides: TGTGCCAGCAGTGCGAGCGGGAGGGGAGAGACCCAGTACTTC. Its translation is CASSASGRGETQYF.

V gene TRBV2 combines with J gene TRBJ2-5; 7 nucleotides line up with TRBD2. The ends lost 6 bases at V and 5 bases at J; junction bases unmatched: 6. Germline lookup yields CDR1 SNHLY and CDR2 FYNNEI. The CDR3 is 13 residues long. The CDR3 bases are TGTGCCAGCAGCTGGGAGGGTACGGAGACCCAGTACTTC. It codes for CASSWEGTETQYF.

CDR3 protein: CASSLDGLTEGEGEFF. The CDR3 nucleotides read TGTGCCAGCAGCTTGGACGGGCTGACGGAGGGAGAGGGGGAGTTCTTC. The gene calls are TRBV5-6 and TRBJ2-1; either TRBD1 or TRBD2 may fit D (6 bases each). CDR1 SGHDT and CDR2 YYEEEE come from the germline V gene. V lost 0 bases and J lost 14, with 24 bases in between. The length of the CDR3 is 16 residues.